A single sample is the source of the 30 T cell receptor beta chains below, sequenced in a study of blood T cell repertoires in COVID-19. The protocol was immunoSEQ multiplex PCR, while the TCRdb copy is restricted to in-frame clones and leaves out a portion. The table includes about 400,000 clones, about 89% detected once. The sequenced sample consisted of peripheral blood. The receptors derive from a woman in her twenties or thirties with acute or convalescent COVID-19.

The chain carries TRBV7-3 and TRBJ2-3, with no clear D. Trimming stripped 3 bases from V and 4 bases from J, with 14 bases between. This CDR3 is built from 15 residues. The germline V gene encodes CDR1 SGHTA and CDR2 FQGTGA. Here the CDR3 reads CASSLRSRPADTQYF. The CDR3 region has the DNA TGTGCCAGCAGCTTGAGGTCAAGACCCGCAGATACGCAGTATTTT.

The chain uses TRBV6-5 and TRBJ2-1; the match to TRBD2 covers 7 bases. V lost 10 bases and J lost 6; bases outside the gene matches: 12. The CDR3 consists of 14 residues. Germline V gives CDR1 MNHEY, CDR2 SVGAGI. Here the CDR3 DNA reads TGTGCCACCATTCCCTCTAGCGGAGGCAATGAGCAGTTCTTC. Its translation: CATIPSSGGNEQFF.

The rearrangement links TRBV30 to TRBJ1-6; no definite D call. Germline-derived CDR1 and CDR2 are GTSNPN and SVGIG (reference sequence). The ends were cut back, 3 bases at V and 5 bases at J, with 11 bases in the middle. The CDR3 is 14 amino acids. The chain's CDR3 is CAWRSDSDNSPLHF. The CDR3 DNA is TGTGCCTGGAGATCGGACTCGGATAATTCACCCCTCCACTTT.

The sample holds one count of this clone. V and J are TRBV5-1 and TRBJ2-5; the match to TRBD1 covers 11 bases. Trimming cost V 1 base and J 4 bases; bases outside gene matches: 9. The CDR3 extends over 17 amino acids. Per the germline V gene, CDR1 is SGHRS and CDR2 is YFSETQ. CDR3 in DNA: TGCGCCAGCAGCTTGCGGACGGGACAGGGGGGACGAGAGACCCAGTACTTC. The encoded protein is CASSLRTGQGGRETQYF.

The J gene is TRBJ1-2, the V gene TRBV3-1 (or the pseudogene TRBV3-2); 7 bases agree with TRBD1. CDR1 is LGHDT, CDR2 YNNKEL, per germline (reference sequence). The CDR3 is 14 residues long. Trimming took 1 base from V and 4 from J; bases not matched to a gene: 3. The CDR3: CASSQAPGGYGYTF. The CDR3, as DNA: TGTGCCAGCAGCCAAGCGCCAGGGGGCTATGGCTACACCTTC.

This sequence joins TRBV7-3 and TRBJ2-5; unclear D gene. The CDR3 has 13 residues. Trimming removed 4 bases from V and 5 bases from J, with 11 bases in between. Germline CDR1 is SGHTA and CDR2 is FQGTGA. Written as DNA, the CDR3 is TGTGCCAGCAGCTCTTCAGGTCTGGAGACCCAGTACTTC. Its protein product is CASSSSGLETQYF.

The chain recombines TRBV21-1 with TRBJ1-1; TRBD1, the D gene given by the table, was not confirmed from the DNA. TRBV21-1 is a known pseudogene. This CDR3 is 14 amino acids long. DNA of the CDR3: TGTGCCAGCAGCCCCAGGGGCCCAGAGACTGAAGCTTTCTTT. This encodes CASSPRGPETEAFF.

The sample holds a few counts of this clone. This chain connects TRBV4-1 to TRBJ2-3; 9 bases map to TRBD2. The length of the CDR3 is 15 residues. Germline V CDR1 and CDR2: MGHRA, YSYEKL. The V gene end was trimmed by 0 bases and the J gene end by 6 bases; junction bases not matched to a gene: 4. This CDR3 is CASSQELAGRDTQYF. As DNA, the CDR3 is TGCGCCAGCAGCCAAGAACTAGCGGGCAGGGATACGCAGTATTTT.

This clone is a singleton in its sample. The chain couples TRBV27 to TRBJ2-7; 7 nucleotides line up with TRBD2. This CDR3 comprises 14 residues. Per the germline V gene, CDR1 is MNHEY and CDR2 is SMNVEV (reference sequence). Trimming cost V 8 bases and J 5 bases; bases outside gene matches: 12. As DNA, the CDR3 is TGTGCCAGCCCCTGGGGGGGGAGGCTACACGAGCAGTACTTC. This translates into CASPWGGRLHEQYF.

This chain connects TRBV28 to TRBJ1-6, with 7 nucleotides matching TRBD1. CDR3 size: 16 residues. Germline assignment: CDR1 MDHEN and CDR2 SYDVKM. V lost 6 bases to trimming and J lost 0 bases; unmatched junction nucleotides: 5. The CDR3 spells CASSVTGSSYNSPLHF. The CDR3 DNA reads TGTGCCAGCAGCGTGACAGGGAGCTCCTATAATTCACCCCTCCACTTT.

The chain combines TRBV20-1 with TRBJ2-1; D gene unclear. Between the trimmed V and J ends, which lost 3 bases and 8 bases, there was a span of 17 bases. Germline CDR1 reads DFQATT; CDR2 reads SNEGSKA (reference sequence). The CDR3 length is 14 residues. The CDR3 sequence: CSASRRLPPHEQFF. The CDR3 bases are TGCAGTGCTAGTCGGCGACTGCCTCCACATGAGCAGTTCTTC.

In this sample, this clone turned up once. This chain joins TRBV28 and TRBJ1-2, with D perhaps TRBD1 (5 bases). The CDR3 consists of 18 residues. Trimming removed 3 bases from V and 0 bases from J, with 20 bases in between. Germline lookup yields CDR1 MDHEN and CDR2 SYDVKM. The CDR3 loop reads CASSLGGGGGTANYGYTF. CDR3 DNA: TGTGCCAGCAGTTTGGGGGGTGGAGGAGGAACCGCTAACTATGGCTACACCTTC.

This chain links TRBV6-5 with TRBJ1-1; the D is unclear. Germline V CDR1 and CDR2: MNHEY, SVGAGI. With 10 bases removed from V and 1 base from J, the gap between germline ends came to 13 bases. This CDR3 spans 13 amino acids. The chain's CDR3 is CATRPRGNTEAFF. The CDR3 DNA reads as TGTGCCACCCGACCCCGAGGGAACACTGAAGCTTTCTTT.

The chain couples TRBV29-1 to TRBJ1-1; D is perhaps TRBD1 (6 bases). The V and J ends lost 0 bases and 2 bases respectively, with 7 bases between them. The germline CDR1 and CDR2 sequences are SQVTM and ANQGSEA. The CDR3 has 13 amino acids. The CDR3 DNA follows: TGCAGCGTTGAAGAGACAGGAAACACTGAAGCTTTCTTT. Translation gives CSVEETGNTEAFF.

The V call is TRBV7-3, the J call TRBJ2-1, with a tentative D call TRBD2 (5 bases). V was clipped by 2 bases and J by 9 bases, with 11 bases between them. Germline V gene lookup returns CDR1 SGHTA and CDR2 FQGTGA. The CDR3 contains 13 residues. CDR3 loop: CASSLFGEGEQFF. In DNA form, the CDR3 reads TGTGCCAGCAGCTTATTCGGGGAAGGTGAGCAGTTCTTC.

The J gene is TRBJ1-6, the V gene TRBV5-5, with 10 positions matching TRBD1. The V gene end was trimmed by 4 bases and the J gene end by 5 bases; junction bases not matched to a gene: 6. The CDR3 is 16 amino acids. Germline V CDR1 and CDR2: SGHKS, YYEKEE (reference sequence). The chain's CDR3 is CASSTGTGDNNSPLHF. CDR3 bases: TGTGCCAGCAGCACCGGGACAGGGGATAATAATTCACCCCTCCACTTT. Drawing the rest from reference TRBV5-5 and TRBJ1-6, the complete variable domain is DAGVTQSPTHLIKTRGQQVTLRCSPISGHKSVSWYQQVLGQGPQFIFQYYEKEERGRGNFPDRFSARQFPNYSSELNVNALLLGDSALYLCASSTGTGDNNSPLHFGNGTRLTVT.

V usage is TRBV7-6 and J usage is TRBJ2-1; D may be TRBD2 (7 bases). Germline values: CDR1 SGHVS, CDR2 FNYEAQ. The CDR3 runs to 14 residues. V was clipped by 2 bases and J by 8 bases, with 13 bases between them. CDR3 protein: CASSLNGGRDEQFF. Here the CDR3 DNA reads TGTGCCAGCAGCTTAAACGGGGGGCGGGATGAGCAGTTCTTC.

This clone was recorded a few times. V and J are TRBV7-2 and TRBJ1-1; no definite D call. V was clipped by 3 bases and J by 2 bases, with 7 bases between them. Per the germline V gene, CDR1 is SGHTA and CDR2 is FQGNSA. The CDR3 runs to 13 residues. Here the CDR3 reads CASSFFQNTEAFF. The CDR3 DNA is TGTGCCAGCAGCTTTTTTCAAAACACTGAAGCTTTCTTT.

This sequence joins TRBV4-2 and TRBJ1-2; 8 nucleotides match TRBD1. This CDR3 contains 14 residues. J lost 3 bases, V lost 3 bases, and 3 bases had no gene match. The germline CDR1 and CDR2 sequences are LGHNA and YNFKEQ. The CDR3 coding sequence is TGTGCCAGCAGCCATTCACAGGGGGACTATGGCTACACCTTC. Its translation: CASSHSQGDYGYTF.

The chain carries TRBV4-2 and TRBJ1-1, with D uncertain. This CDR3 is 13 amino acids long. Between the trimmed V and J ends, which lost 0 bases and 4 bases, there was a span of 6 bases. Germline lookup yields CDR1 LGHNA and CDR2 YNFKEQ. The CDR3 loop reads CASSQDPGTEAFF. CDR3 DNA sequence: TGTGCCAGCAGCCAAGATCCGGGCACTGAAGCTTTCTTT.

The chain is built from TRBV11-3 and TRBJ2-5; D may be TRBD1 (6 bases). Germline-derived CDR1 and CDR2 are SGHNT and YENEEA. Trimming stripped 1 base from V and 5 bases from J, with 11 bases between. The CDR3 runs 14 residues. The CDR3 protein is CASSLGGGPETQYF. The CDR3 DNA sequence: TGTGCCAGCAGCTTAGGTGGGGGCCCCGAGACCCAGTACTTC.

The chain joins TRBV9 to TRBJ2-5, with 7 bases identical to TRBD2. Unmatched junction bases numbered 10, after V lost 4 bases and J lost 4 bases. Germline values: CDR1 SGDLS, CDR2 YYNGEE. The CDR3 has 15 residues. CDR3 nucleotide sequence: TGTGCCAGCAGCCCAAGCGGGGCGGCAGGAGAGACCCAGTACTTC. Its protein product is CASSPSGAAGETQYF.

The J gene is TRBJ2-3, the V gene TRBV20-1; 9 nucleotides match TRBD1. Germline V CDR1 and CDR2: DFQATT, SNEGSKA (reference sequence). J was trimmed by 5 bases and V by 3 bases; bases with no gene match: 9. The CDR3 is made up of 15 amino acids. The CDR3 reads CSASVDRGWVDTQYF. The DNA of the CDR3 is TGCAGTGCTAGTGTCGACAGGGGGTGGGTAGATACGCAGTATTTT.

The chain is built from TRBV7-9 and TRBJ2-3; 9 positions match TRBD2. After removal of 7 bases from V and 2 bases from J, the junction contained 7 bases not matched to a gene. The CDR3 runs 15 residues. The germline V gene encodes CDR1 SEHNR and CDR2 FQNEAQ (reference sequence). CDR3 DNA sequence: TGTGCCAGCATCATAGCGGGGGCTCCCACAGATACGCAGTATTTT. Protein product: CASIIAGAPTDTQYF.

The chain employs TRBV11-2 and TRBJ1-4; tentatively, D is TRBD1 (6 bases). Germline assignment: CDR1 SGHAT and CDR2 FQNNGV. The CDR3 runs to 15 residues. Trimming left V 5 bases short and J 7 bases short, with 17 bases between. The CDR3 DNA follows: TGTGCCAGCAGCAATACAGGGTTGGTTGGTGAAAAACTGTTTTTT. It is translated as CASSNTGLVGEKLFF.

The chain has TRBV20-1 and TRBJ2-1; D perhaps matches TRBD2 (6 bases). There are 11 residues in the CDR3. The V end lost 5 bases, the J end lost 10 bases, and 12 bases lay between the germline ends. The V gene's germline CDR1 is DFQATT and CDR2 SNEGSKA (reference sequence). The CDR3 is CSAPRDLEQFF. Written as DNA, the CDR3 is TGCAGTGCTCCCAGGGACTTGGAGCAGTTCTTC.

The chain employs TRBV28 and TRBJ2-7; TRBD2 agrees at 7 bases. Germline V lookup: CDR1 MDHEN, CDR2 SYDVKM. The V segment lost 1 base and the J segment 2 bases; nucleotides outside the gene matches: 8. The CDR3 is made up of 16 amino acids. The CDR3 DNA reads TGTGCCAGCAGTTTATTTTTCGGGAGGACCACCTACGAGCAGTACTTC. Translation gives CASSLFFGRTTYEQYF.

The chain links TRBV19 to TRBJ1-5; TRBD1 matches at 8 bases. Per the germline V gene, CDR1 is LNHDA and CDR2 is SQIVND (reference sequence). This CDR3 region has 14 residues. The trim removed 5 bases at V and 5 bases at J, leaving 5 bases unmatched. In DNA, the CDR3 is TGTGCCAGTAGTGTTCAGGGGGCGTATCAGCCCCAGCATTTT. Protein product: CASSVQGAYQPQHF.

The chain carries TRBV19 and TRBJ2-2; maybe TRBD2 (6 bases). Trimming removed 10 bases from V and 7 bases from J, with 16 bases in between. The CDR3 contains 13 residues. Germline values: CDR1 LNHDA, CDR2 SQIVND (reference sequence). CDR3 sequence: CATADYLVGELFF. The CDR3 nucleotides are TGTGCCACAGCGGACTATTTGGTCGGGGAGCTGTTTTTT.

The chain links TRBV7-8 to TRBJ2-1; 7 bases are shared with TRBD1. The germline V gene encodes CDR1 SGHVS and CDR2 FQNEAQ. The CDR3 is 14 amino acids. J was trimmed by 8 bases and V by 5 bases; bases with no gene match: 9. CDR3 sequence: CASSTTDRVYEQFF. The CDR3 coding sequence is TGTGCCAGCAGCACGACAGACAGGGTCTATGAGCAGTTCTTC. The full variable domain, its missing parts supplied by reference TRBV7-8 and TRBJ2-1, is GAGVSQSPRYKVAKRGQDVALRCDPISGHVSLFWYQQALGQGPEFLTYFQNEAQLDKSGLPSDRFFAERPEGSVSTLKIQRTQQEDSAVYLCASSTTDRVYEQFFGPGTRLTVL.